Shown below are 27 T cell receptor beta chains from a single sample sequenced in a study of blood T cells in healthy people across ages. It was with a sample-barcoded 5' primer and a J-beta primer mix that a second PCR of about 6 to 12 cycles was run. Using its own MiXCR run on the 5' RACE reads, TCRdb lists one record per CDR3 protein. The data contain approximately 1,700,000 distinct CDR3 sequences, about two fifths of them seen just once; the ten biggest clones take up more than 20%. Sample: blood. The source is a human donor in good health.

The chain has TRBV7-6 and TRBJ1-5; D gene uncertain. Looked up from germline, CDR1 is SGHVS and CDR2 is FNYEAQ. V lost 5 bases to trimming and J lost 2 bases, with 10 bases between them. This CDR3 contains 14 residues. DNA for the CDR3: TGTGCCAGCAGCCTTCTCCCCGGCAATCAGCCCCAGCATTTT. Translating it yields CASSLLPGNQPQHF.

This clonotype occurred a few times. The chain carries TRBV2 and TRBJ2-1; 8 bases are a match to TRBD2. V lost 4 bases to trimming and J lost 4 bases; unmatched junction nucleotides: 6. The CDR3 spans 15 residues. Germline V lookup: CDR1 SNHLY, CDR2 FYNNEI. CDR3 in amino acids: CASSGRTSLYNEQFF. The CDR3, as DNA: TGTGCCAGCAGTGGGAGGACTAGCCTTTACAATGAGCAGTTCTTC. The variable domain in full, completed from reference TRBV2 and TRBJ2-1, reads EPEVTQTPSHQVTQMGQEVILRCVPISNHLYFYWYRQILGQKVEFLVSFYNNEISEKSEIFDDQFSVERPDGSNFTLKIRSTKLEDSAMYFCASSGRTSLYNEQFFGPGTRLTVL.

Turning to this clonotype: The junction differs from germline at one of its ends, possibly a read error. This chain connects TRBV15 to TRBJ2-7, with D possibly matching TRBD1 (5 bases). This CDR3 has 13 residues. CDR1 LNHNV and CDR2 YYDKDF come from the germline V gene (reference sequence). The CDR3: CATSRTESYERYF. The CDR3, as DNA: TGTGCCACCAGCAGGACAGAGTCCTACGAGCGGTACTTC. The entire variable domain, with the rest obtained from reference TRBV15 and TRBJ2-7, is as follows: DAMVIQNPRYQVTQFGKPVTLSCSQTLNHNVMYWYQQKSSQAPKLLFHYYDKDFNNEADTPDNFQSRRPNTSFCFLDIRSPGLGDTAMYLCATSRTESYERYFGPGTRLTVT.

The CDR3 DNA sequence: TGCAGTGCTATCGGACAGCTCTCTAATGAAAAACTGTTTTTT. Protein sequence: CSAIGQLSNEKLFF. This chain connects TRBV20-1 to TRBJ1-4; D may be TRBD1 (6 bases). The CDR3 is made up of 14 amino acids. Deletions cut 4 bases from V and 3 bases from J, with 12 bases between. The germline V gene has CDR1 DFQATT and CDR2 SNEGSKA (reference sequence).

This clonotype was seen many times. V usage is TRBV4-3 and J usage is TRBJ2-7, with D perhaps TRBD1 (6 bases). Trimming took off 0 bases at V and 3 bases at J, with 9 bases between the two ends. The CDR3 contains 14 residues. Looked up from germline, CDR1 is LGHNA and CDR2 is YSLEER. CDR3 sequence (DNA): TGCGCCAGCAGCCAAGAGACGGACAGCTACGAGCAGTACTTC. Translated: CASSQETDSYEQYF.

This clonotype was counted only a few times. The chain couples TRBV5-1 to TRBJ1-2; TRBD1 matches at 8 bases. The CDR3 loop spans 12 amino acids. With 4 bases clipped from V and 8 bases from J, the junction kept 4 bases outside the gene matches. Per germline, CDR1 SGHRS and CDR2 YFSETQ. CDR3 protein: CASSRTGQGYTF. Written as DNA, the CDR3 is TGCGCCAGCAGCCGGACAGGGCAAGGCTACACCTTC. The variable domain in full, completed from reference TRBV5-1 and TRBJ1-2, reads KAGVTQTPRYLIKTRGQQVTLSCSPISGHRSVSWYQQTPGQGLQFLFEYFSETQRNKGNFPGRFSGRQFSNSRSEMNVSTLELGDSALYLCASSRTGQGYTFGSGTRLTVV.

V usage is TRBV7-2 and J usage is TRBJ2-3; 9 bases are a match to TRBD2. V lost 3 bases and J lost 5; bases outside the gene matches: 6. Germline CDR1 and CDR2: SGHTA and FQGNSA. This CDR3 has 15 residues. CDR3 sequence (DNA): TGTGCCAGCAGCTTCCGAGCGGGGGGAGTAGATACGCAGTATTTT. As protein: CASSFRAGGVDTQYF.

This chain connects TRBV7-6 to TRBJ2-3, with TRBD1 identical over 7 bases. Germline V gene lookup returns CDR1 SGHVS and CDR2 FNYEAQ. The V segment lost 9 bases and the J segment 0 bases; nucleotides outside the gene matches: 18. The CDR3 contains 18 residues. The CDR3 spells CASSPLRGDRASTDTQYF. The CDR3 nucleotides are TGTGCCAGTAGCCCCCTGAGAGGGGACAGAGCTAGCACAGATACGCAGTATTTT.

This clonotype has just a few counts. The rearrangement uses TRBV6-5 and TRBJ2-7; tentative D call: TRBD1 (5 bases). The V and J ends lost 11 bases and 3 bases respectively, with 11 bases between them. This CDR3 contains 11 residues. CDR1 and CDR2 (germline): MNHEY, SVGAGI. CDR3 residues: CACTQGYEQYF. The DNA for the CDR3 is TGTGCCTGCACCCAGGGCTACGAGCAGTACTTC.

J is TRBJ2-7 and V is TRBV5-1; the D is unclear. This CDR3 is built from 14 residues. Germline CDR1 is SGHRS and CDR2 is YFSETQ. V was shortened by 7 bases and J by 0 bases, with 14 bases between the two germline ends. The CDR3 here is CASGESVTSYEQYF. The CDR3 nucleotides are TGCGCCAGCGGAGAGAGCGTAACCTCCTACGAGCAGTACTTC.

The table lists this clonotype with many counts. The V gene is TRBV4-2, the J gene TRBJ2-7; no clear D gene. V was trimmed by 1 base and J by 5 bases, leaving 3 bases between them. There are 11 residues in the CDR3. Germline loops: CDR1 LGHNA, CDR2 YNFKEQ. CDR3 amino acids: CASSQGNEQYF. CDR3 coding DNA: TGTGCCAGCAGCCAAGGGAACGAGCAGTACTTC.

This clonotype showed up many times. The V call is TRBV7-9, the J call TRBJ1-2; 7 nucleotides match TRBD1. Unmatched junction bases numbered 0, after V lost 5 bases and J lost 0 bases. This CDR3 is built from 13 residues. Germline assignment: CDR1 SEHNR and CDR2 FQNEAQ (reference sequence). The CDR3 spells CASSGTANYGYTF. CDR3 sequence (DNA): TGTGCCAGCAGCGGGACAGCTAACTATGGCTACACCTTC. Combining the CDR3 with reference TRBV7-9 and TRBJ1-2 gives the whole variable domain DTGVSQNPRHKITKRGQNVTFRCDPISEHNRLYWYRQTLGQGPEFLTYFQNEAQLEKSRLLSDRFSAERPKGSFSTLEIQRTEQGDSAMYLCASSGTANYGYTFGSGTRLTVV.

The J gene is TRBJ2-7, the V gene TRBV24-1, with D tentatively TRBD1 (6 bases). CDR3 length: 17 residues. V dropped 0 bases and J dropped 0 bases, with 14 bases sitting between them. The germline V gene encodes CDR1 KGHDR and CDR2 SFDVKD. The CDR3 reads CATSDLRPGDVSYEQYF. As DNA, the CDR3 is TGTGCCACCAGTGATTTGCGACCAGGGGACGTCTCCTACGAGCAGTACTTC.

The V call is TRBV10-3, the J call TRBJ2-2, with D possibly TRBD1 on 5 matching bases. Germline V gene data show CDR1 as ENHRY and CDR2 as SYGVKD. CDR3 size: 15 residues. The ends were cut back, 4 bases at V and 0 bases at J, with 9 bases in the middle. The CDR3 protein is CAISAGLPNTGELFF. In nucleotides, the CDR3 is TGTGCCATCAGTGCAGGGCTACCGAACACCGGGGAGCTGTTTTTT.

The chain joins TRBV9 to TRBJ2-5, with TRBD1 matching over 7 bases. The CDR3 consists of 14 residues. The V gene's germline CDR1 is SGDLS and CDR2 YYNGEE. V was pared by 4 bases and J by 2 bases, with 5 bases of the junction left unmatched. The DNA for the CDR3 is TGTGCCAGCAGCACCGACAGGGCTCAAGAGACCCAGTACTTC. It encodes CASSTDRAQETQYF.

The chain combines TRBV5-1 with TRBJ2-1; 8 bases align to TRBD1. Germline values: CDR1 SGHRS, CDR2 YFSETQ. V was pared by 7 bases and J by 8 bases, with 17 bases of the junction left unmatched. The length of the CDR3 is 16 residues. The CDR3 coding sequence is TGCGCCAGCTCAAACCGGGACAGGACACTTACCGATGAGCAGTTCTTC. The encoded protein is CASSNRDRTLTDEQFF.

CDR3 loop: CSARATGQLYGYTF. In nucleotides, the CDR3 is TGCAGTGCTAGAGCTACGGGACAGTTGTATGGCTACACCTTC. The V and J genes are TRBV20-1 and TRBJ1-2, with TRBD1 matching over 7 bases. The CDR3 is made up of 14 amino acids. CDR1 DFQATT and CDR2 SNEGSKA come from the germline V gene (reference sequence). Losses at the gene ends were 1 base for V and 5 bases for J; bases not matched to a gene: 7.

This clonotype was observed at least ten times. This sequence joins TRBV29-1 and TRBJ1-2, with 7 bases fitting TRBD1. V lost 1 base and J lost 4; bases outside the gene matches: 6. The CDR3 is made up of 14 amino acids. The germline CDR1 and CDR2 sequences are SQVTM and ANQGSEA. The CDR3 nucleotides are TGCAGCGTTGAAGCGACAGGGTTCGGCTATGGCTACACCTTC. Protein sequence: CSVEATGFGYGYTF.

V gene TRBV29-1 combines with J gene TRBJ1-2; a possible D gene is TRBD1 (5 bases). Trimming cost V 7 bases and J 10 bases, with 19 bases left between them. The CDR3 sequence is 12 residues long. Germline assignment: CDR1 SQVTM and CDR2 ANQGSEA. This CDR3 is CSAVGGLTSYTF. The CDR3 nucleotides are TGCAGCGCCGTCGGGGGTCTAACCTCCTACACCTTC.

As DNA, the CDR3 is TGCGCCAGCAGCCAAGTCTACAGGGAGGGAGATACGCAGTATTTT. It codes for CASSQVYREGDTQYF. V usage is TRBV4-3 and J usage is TRBJ2-3; a weak D match, TRBD2 (7 bases). With 1 base removed from V and 5 bases from J, the gap between germline ends came to 13 bases. The CDR3 is 15 amino acids. The germline V gene has CDR1 LGHNA and CDR2 YSLEER.

The chain has TRBV6-2 or TRBV6-3 and TRBJ2-5, with TRBD1 matching 9 bases. The DNA end is more similar to TRBJ2-7, so the J call may be wrong. CDR3 size: 16 residues. Germline CDR1 is MNHEY and CDR2 is SVGEGT. This chain's CDR3 is CASSYGWTGAFYEQYF. In DNA form, the CDR3 reads TGTGCCAGCAGTTACGGGTGGACAGGGGCCTTCTACGAGCAGTACTTC.

The chain is built from TRBV20-1 and TRBJ1-5; D unresolved. V shed 1 base and J shed 5 bases, with 12 bases lying between them. The CDR3 loop spans 14 amino acids. In germline, CDR1 is DFQATT, CDR2 SNEGSKA (reference sequence). The CDR3 spells CSARGINEDQPQHF. As DNA, the CDR3 is TGCAGTGCTAGAGGTATAAACGAAGATCAGCCCCAGCATTTT.

J is TRBJ1-5 and V is TRBV6-6; no reliable D call. Germline CDR1 and CDR2: MNHNY and SVGAGI (reference sequence). The CDR3 contains 14 residues. The V end was cut by 7 bases, the J end by 0 bases, with 10 bases between. The CDR3 protein is CASKGSYSNQPQHF. The CDR3 bases are TGTGCCAGCAAAGGTTCGTATAGCAATCAGCCCCAGCATTTT.

This clonotype showed up just a few times. The chain carries TRBV21-1 and TRBJ2-3; the tabulated D call, TRBD2, remains unverified against the DNA. TRBV21-1 is described as a pseudogene. This CDR3 has 17 residues. CDR3 region: CASSKGTSGGLTDTQYF. The DNA for the CDR3 is TGTGCCAGCAGCAAAGGGACTAGCGGGGGCCTCACAGATACGCAGTATTTT.

This chain's CDR3 is CSAVKGTNTGELFF. CDR3 coding DNA: TGCAGTGCCGTTAAGGGGACCAACACCGGGGAGCTGTTTTTT. The chain employs TRBV20-1 and TRBJ2-2; D is perhaps TRBD1 or TRBD2 (5 bases each). CDR1 and CDR2 from the germline V gene are DFQATT and SNEGSKA (reference sequence). The CDR3 has 14 residues. V was pared by 6 bases and J by 2 bases, with 13 bases between.

As concerns this clonotype: Germline and junction disagree at one end, which may indicate a read error. The CDR3 DNA reads TGTGCCACCAGTGAATTCACAGGGGCGGGAAGGTTAAATGGGCAGTTCTTC. Translating gives CATSEFTGAGRLNGQFF. The chain carries TRBV24-1 and TRBJ2-1; tentative D call: TRBD1 (7 bases). The CDR3 loop spans 17 amino acids. Germline V gives CDR1 KGHDR, CDR2 SFDVKD.

A few counts support this clonotype. This sequence joins TRBV20-1 and TRBJ2-7; D call uncertain. The V end lost 0 bases, the J end lost 2 bases, and 14 bases lay between the germline ends. The CDR3 runs to 15 residues. From germline, CDR1 is DFQATT and CDR2 SNEGSKA (reference sequence). The chain's CDR3 is CSARDPAATAYEQYF. The CDR3 DNA sequence: TGCAGTGCTAGAGATCCCGCAGCAACCGCCTACGAGCAGTACTTC.